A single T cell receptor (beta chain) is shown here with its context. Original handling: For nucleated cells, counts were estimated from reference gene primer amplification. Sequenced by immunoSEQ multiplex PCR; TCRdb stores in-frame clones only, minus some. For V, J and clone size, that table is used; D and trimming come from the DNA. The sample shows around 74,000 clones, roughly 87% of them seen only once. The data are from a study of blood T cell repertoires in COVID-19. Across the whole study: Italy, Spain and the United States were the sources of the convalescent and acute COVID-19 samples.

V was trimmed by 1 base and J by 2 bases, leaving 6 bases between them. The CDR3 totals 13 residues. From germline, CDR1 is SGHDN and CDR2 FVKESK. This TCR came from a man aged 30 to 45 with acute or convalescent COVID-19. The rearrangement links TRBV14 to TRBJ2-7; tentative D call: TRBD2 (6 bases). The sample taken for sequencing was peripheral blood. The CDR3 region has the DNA TGTGCCAGCAGCCAAGGACTAGCCTACGAGCAGTACTTC. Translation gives CASSQGLAYEQYF.